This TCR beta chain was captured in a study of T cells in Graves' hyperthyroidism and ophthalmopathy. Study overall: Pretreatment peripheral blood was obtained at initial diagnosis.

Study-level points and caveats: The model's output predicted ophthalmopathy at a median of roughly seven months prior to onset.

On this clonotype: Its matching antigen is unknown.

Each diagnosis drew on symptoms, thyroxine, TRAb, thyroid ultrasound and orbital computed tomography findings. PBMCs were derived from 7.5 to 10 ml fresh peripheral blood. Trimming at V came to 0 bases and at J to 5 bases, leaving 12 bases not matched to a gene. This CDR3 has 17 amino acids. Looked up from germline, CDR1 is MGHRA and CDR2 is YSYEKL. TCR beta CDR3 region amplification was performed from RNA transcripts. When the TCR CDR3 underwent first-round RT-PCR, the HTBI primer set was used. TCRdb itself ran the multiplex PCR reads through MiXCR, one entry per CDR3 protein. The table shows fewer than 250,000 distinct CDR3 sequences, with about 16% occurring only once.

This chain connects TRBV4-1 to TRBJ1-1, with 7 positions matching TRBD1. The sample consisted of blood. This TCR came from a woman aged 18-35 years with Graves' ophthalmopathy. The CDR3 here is CASSQDLGQILGTEAFF. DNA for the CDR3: TGCGCCAGCAGCCAAGATCTGGGACAGATATTGGGAACTGAAGCTTTCTTT.